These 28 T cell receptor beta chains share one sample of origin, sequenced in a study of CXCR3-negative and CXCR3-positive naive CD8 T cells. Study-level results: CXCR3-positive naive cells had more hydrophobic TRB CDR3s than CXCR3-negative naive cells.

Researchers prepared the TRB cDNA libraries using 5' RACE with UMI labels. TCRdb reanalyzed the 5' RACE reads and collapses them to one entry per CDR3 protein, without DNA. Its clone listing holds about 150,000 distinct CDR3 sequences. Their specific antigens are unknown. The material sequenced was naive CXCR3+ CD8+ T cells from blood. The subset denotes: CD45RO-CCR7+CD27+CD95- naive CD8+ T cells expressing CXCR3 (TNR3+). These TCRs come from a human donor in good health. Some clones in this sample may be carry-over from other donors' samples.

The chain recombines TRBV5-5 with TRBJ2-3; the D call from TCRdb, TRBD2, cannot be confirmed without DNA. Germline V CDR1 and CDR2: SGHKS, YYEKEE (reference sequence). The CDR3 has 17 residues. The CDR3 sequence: CASSLPLAASGADTQYF. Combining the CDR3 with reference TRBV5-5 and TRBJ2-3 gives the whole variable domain DAGVTQSPTHLIKTRGQQVTLRCSPISGHKSVSWYQQVLGQGPQFIFQYYEKEERGRGNFPDRFSARQFPNYSSELNVNALLLGDSALYLCASSLPLAASGADTQYFGPGTRLTVL.

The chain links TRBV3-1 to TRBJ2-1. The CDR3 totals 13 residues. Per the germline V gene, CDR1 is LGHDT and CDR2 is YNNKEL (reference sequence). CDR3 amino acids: CASSQAAKVEQFF.

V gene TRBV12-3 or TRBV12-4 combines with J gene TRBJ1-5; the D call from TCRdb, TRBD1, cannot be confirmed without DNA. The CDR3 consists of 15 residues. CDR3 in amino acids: CASSPGEYSNQPQHF.

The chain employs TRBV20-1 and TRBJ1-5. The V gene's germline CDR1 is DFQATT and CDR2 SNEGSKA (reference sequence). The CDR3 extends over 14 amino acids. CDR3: CSAREGLHNQPQHF.

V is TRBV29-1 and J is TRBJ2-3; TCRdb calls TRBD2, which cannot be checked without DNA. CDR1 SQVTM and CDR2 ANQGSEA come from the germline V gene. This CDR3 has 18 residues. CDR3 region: CSVELWASGRPDTDTQYF.

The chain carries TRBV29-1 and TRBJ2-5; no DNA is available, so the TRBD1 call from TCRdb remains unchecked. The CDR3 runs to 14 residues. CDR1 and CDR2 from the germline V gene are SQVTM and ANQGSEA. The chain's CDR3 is CSVEAGTGGETQYF.

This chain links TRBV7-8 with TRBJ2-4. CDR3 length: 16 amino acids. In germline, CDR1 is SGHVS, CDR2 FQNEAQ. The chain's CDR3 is CASSPEVWLVKNIQYF. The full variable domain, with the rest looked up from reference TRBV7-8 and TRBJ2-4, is GAGVSQSPRYKVAKRGQDVALRCDPISGHVSLFWYQQALGQGPEFLTYFQNEAQLDKSGLPSDRFFAERPEGSVSTLKIQRTQQEDSAVYLCASSPEVWLVKNIQYFGAGTRLSVL.

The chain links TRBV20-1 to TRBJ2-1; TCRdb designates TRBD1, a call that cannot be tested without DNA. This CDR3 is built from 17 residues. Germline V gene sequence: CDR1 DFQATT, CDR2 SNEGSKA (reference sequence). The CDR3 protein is CSAPLELSGRSYNEQFF.

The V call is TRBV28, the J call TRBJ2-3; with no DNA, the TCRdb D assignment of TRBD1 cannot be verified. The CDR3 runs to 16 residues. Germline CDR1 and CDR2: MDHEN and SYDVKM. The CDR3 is CASSLFGTQHTDTQYF.

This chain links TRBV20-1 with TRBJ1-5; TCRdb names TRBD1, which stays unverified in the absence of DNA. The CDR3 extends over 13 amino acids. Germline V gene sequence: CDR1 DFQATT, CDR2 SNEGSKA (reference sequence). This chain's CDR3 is CSAQDSGNQPQHF.

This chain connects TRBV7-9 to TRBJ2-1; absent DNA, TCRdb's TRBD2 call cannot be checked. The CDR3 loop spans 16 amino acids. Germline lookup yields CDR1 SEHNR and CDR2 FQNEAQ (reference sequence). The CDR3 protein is CASSLMGGEGHDEQFF.

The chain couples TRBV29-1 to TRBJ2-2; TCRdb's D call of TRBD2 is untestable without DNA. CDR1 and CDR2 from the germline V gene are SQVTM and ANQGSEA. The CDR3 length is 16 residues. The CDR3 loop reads CSVDLGGGASVGELFF.

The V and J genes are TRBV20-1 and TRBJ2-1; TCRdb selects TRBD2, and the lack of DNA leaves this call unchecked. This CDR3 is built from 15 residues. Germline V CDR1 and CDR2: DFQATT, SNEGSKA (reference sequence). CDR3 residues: CSAPPGLAGVREQFF.

This chain's CDR3 is CASSLGNSNSPLHF. The genes are TRBV7-9 and TRBJ1-6. There are 14 residues in the CDR3. Germline assignment: CDR1 SEHNR and CDR2 FQNEAQ (reference sequence).

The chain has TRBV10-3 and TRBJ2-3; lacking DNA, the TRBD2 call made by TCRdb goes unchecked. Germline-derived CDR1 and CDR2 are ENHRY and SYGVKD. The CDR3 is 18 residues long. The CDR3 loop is CAISDRLTSGVSTDTQYF.

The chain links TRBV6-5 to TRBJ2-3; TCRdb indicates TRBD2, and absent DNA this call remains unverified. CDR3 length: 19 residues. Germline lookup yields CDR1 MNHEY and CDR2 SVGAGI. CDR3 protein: CASRLRFPPSGTVTDTQYF.

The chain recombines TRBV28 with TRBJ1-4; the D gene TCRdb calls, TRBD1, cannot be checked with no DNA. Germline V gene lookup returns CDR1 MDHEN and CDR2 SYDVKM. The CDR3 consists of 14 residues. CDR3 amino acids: CASSLGQGREKLFF. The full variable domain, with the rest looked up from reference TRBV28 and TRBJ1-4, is DVKVTQSSRYLVKRTGEKVFLECVQDMDHENMFWYRQDPGLGLRLIYFSYDVKMKEKGDIPEGYSVSREKKERFSLILESASTNQTSMYLCASSLGQGREKLFFGSGTQLSVL.

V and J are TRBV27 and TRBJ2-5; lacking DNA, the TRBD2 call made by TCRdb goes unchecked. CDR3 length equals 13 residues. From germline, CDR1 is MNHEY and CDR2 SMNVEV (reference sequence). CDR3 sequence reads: CASSYQGEETQYF.

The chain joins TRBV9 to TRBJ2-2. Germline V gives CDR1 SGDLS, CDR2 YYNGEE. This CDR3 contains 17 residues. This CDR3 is CASSPFQSQVYTGELFF.

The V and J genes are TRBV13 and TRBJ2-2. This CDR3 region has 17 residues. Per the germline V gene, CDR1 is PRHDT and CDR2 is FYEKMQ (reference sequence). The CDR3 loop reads CASSTWTIRNEFGELFF.

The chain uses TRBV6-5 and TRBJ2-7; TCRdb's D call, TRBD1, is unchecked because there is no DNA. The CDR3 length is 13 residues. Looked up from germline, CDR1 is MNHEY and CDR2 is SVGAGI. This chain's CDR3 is CASRWGQGYEQYF.

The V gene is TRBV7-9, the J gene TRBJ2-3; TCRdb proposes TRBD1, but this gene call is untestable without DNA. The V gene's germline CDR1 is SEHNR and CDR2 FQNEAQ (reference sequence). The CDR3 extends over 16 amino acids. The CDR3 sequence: CTSSLPDREYTDTQYF.

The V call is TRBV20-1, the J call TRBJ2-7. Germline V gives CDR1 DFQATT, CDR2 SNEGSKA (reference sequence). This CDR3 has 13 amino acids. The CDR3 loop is CSASAMGSWEQYF.

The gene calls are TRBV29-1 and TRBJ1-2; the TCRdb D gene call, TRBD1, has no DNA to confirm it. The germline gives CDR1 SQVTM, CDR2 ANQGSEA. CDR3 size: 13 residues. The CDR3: CSVDSPRAGGYTF.

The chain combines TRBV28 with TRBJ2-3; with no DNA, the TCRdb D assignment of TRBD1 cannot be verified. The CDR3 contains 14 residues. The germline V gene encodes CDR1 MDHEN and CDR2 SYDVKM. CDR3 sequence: CASSPVGGADTQYF.

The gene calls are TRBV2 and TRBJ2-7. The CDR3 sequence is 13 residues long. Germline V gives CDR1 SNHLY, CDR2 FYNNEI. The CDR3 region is CASSESSSYEQYF.

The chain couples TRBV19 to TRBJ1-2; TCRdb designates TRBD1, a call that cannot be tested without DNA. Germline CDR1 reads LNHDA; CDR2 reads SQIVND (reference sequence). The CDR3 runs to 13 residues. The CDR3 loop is CASSWRGLDGYTF. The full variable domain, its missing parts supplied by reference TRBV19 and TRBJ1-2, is DGGITQSPKYLFRKEGQNVTLSCEQNLNHDAMYWYRQDPGQGLRLIYYSQIVNDFQKGDIAEGYSVSREKKESFPLTVTSAQKNPTAFYLCASSWRGLDGYTFGSGTRLTVV.

Here the CDR3 reads CASREGVPGLKAEAFF. The chain is built from TRBV5-1 and TRBJ1-1. Germline loops: CDR1 SGHRS, CDR2 YFSETQ. This CDR3 region has 16 residues.